The 31 T cell receptor beta chains listed next were all sequenced from one sample in a study of T cell repertoires in aging, cancer and after chemotherapy. Amplification of TCR beta used genomic DNA extracted from peripheral blood. Multiplex touch-down PCR with TRB-A/B primers amplified rearranged V-D-J TRB sequences. TCRdb redid the calling of the multiplex PCR reads with MiXCR, one entry per CDR3 protein. The repertoire includes fewer than 10,000 distinct CDR3 sequences, over 40% of them detected once, and around 12% sits in the top ten. Sequencing was carried out using blood. All receptors derive from a human donor with a solid tumor.

CDR3 in amino acids: CASSYTVGGYSTDTQYF. CDR3 nucleotides: TGTGCCAGCAGTTACACCGTGGGGGGCTATAGCACAGATACGCAGTATTTT. The chain has TRBV6-5 and TRBJ2-3; D is possibly TRBD1 or TRBD2 (6 bases each). Germline values: CDR1 MNHEY, CDR2 SVGAGI. CDR3 length: 17 residues. Deletions cut 2 bases from V and 0 bases from J, with 15 bases between.

This clonotype was detected a few times. J is TRBJ2-1 and V is TRBV6-5; 7 nucleotides match TRBD1. The CDR3 sequence is 15 residues long. V shed 5 bases and J 10 bases; nucleotides not matched to a gene: 14. CDR1 MNHEY and CDR2 SVGAGI come from the germline V gene. This chain's CDR3 is CASSENEGAPFEQFF. The CDR3 DNA is TGTGCCAGCAGTGAAAACGAGGGGGCCCCTTTCGAGCAGTTCTTC.

The genes are TRBV5-4 and TRBJ1-1; D possibly corresponds to TRBD1 (5 bases). The V end lost 1 base, the J end lost 4 bases, and 8 bases lay between the germline ends. Per germline, CDR1 SGHNT and CDR2 YYREEE (reference sequence). The CDR3 spans 13 residues. The CDR3: CASSLYRSTEAFF. CDR3 DNA sequence: TGTGCCAGCAGCTTGTACAGGAGCACTGAAGCTTTCTTT.

This clonotype was detected a few times. The genes are TRBV19 and TRBJ1-1; perhaps TRBD1 as D (6 bases). There are 14 residues in the CDR3. The V and J ends lost 4 bases and 2 bases respectively, with 11 bases between them. Germline CDR1 and CDR2: LNHDA and SQIVND (reference sequence). As DNA, the CDR3 is TGTGCCAGTAGTACCTCGGACAGTAACACTGAAGCTTTCTTT. Amino acid sequence: CASSTSDSNTEAFF.

The chain is built from TRBV4-3 and TRBJ2-2; D is uncertain. Looked up from germline, CDR1 is LGHNA and CDR2 is YSLEER. The V end was cut by 2 bases, the J end by 4 bases, with 8 bases between. The CDR3 is made up of 14 amino acids. The CDR3 sequence is CASSQRVFTGELFF. Here the CDR3 DNA reads TGCGCCAGCAGCCAAAGGGTGTTCACCGGGGAGCTGTTTTTT.

This clonotype has only one observation. The gene calls are TRBV5-6 and TRBJ2-2; no clear D gene. This CDR3 has 15 amino acids. Trimming cost V 5 bases and J 6 bases, with 17 bases left between them. The germline V gene has CDR1 SGHDT and CDR2 YYEEEE. The CDR3 region is CASSLVKFGPGELFF. The DNA for the CDR3 is TGTGCCAGCAGTCTAGTAAAATTCGGGCCCGGGGAGCTGTTTTTT.

This clonotype is large within its sample. The V gene is TRBV29-1, the J gene TRBJ2-5; D is undetermined. CDR1 is SQVTM, CDR2 ANQGSEA, per germline. The CDR3 is made up of 13 amino acids. Trimming left V 1 base short and J 5 bases short, with 11 bases between. CDR3: CSVEGQMSETQYF. The DNA for the CDR3 is TGCAGCGTTGAAGGGCAGATGTCGGAGACCCAGTACTTC.

The chain uses TRBV5-5 and TRBJ2-1; no clear D. Germline V lookup: CDR1 SGHKS, CDR2 YYEKEE (reference sequence). The CDR3 consists of 13 residues. V was pared by 4 bases and J by 7 bases, with 12 bases between. This CDR3 reads CASSMDRRNEQFF. CDR3 DNA: TGTGCCAGCAGCATGGACCGGCGAAATGAGCAGTTCTTC.

V usage is TRBV19 and J usage is TRBJ2-7; D uncertain. Trimming took off 3 bases at V and 2 bases at J, with 8 bases between the two ends. This CDR3 contains 13 residues. Per the germline V gene, CDR1 is LNHDA and CDR2 is SQIVND (reference sequence). The CDR3 protein is CASSICIPYEQYF. The CDR3 bases are TGTGCCAGTAGTATTTGTATTCCCTACGAGCAGTACTTC.

This clonotype occurred a few times. V usage is TRBV4-3 and J usage is TRBJ2-3, with 12 bases identical to TRBD2. Germline trimming cut 0 bases from V and 3 bases from J; bases unmatched to any gene: 1. The CDR3 extends over 16 amino acids. Germline CDR1 reads LGHNA; CDR2 reads YSLEER. CDR3 in DNA: TGCGCCAGCAGCCAAGATCTAGCGGGAGGGACAGATACGCAGTATTTT. Protein: CASSQDLAGGTDTQYF.

The V and J genes are TRBV24-1 and TRBJ2-7; unclear D gene. V shed 9 bases and J shed 5 bases, with 16 bases lying between them. The CDR3 contains 13 residues. Germline V lookup: CDR1 KGHDR, CDR2 SFDVKD. DNA of the CDR3: TGTGCCACCTCGGACGGCGCGAATAACGAGCAGTACTTC. This encodes CATSDGANNEQYF.

The gene calls are TRBV19 and TRBJ1-2, with D unclear. Per the germline V gene, CDR1 is LNHDA and CDR2 is SQIVND (reference sequence). CDR3 length: 14 residues. V was trimmed by 2 bases and J by 4 bases, leaving 11 bases between them. The CDR3 loop is CASSIREDLYGYTF. Here the CDR3 DNA reads TGTGCCAGTAGTATACGGGAGGATCTCTATGGCTACACCTTC. The full variable domain, in which reference TRBV19 and TRBJ1-2 provide the parts outside the CDR3, is DGGITQSPKYLFRKEGQNVTLSCEQNLNHDAMYWYRQDPGQGLRLIYYSQIVNDFQKGDIAEGYSVSREKKESFPLTVTSAQKNPTAFYLCASSIREDLYGYTFGSGTRLTVV.

This chain links TRBV18 with TRBJ2-3; the D gene is possibly TRBD1 (5 bases). This CDR3 region has 17 residues. Germline V gene sequence: CDR1 KGHSH, CDR2 LQKENI. Trimming pared 3 bases from V and 6 bases from J, leaving 22 bases between. In nucleotides, the CDR3 is TGTGCCAGCTCACCCGCGGACACAGCAAGATGGGCGGATACGCAGTATTTT. This gives the protein CASSPADTARWADTQYF.

This clonotype was detected only once. The V gene is TRBV5-6, the J gene TRBJ2-2; 9 bases line up with TRBD1. Trimming took 2 bases from V and 4 from J; bases not matched to a gene: 3. The CDR3 is 15 residues long. In germline, CDR1 is SGHDT, CDR2 YYEEEE. CDR3 in DNA: TGTGCCAGCAGCTTACAGGGGGCGGGCACCGGGGAGCTGTTTTTT. Amino acid sequence: CASSLQGAGTGELFF.

V usage is TRBV18 and J usage is TRBJ1-2; TRBD1 might be the D (6 bases). The germline CDR1 and CDR2 sequences are KGHSH and LQKENI. The V end was cut by 4 bases, the J end by 4 bases, with 13 bases between. CDR3 size: 14 residues. The CDR3 DNA reads as TGTGCCAGCTCACTGGGGGGCCAAGGCTATGGCTACACCTTC. Translating it yields CASSLGGQGYGYTF.

The V gene is TRBV5-4, the J gene TRBJ2-7; no clear D gene. Germline CDR1 reads SGHNT; CDR2 reads YYREEE (reference sequence). The V and J ends lost 4 bases and 0 bases respectively, with 11 bases between them. The CDR3 totals 14 residues. The CDR3 sequence is CASSHDLSSYEQYF. The CDR3 DNA reads as TGTGCCAGCAGCCACGACTTAAGCTCCTACGAGCAGTACTTC. The full variable domain, completed using reference TRBV5-4 and TRBJ2-7, is ETGVTQSPTHLIKTRGQQVTLRCSSQSGHNTVSWYQQALGQGPQFIFQYYREEENGRGNFPPRFSGLQFPNYSSELNVNALELDDSALYLCASSHDLSSYEQYFGPGTRLTVT.

This chain joins TRBV12-3 or TRBV12-4 and TRBJ1-5, with D hard to call. This CDR3 contains 13 residues. V was shortened by 6 bases and J by 4 bases, with 10 bases between the two germline ends. The CDR3 DNA sequence: TGTGCCAGCAGGACCCAGGAGAATCAGCCCCAGCATTTT. Translating it yields CASRTQENQPQHF.

The V gene is TRBV6-5, the J gene TRBJ1-1; D perhaps matches TRBD1 (5 bases). Looked up from germline, CDR1 is MNHEY and CDR2 is SVGAGI. V was trimmed by 6 bases and J by 1 base, leaving 12 bases between them. The CDR3 contains 14 residues. Written as DNA, the CDR3 is TGTGCCAGCAGAGTCAGGGTTGGGAACACTGAAGCTTTCTTT. Translated: CASRVRVGNTEAFF.

This clonotype is categorized as medium-sized (0.01 to 0.1%). The genes are TRBV11-3 and TRBJ2-7, with D maybe TRBD1 (6 bases). Trimming cost V 1 base and J 6 bases, with 16 bases left between them. The CDR3 is 15 amino acids. In germline, CDR1 is SGHNT, CDR2 YENEEA. The CDR3 here is CASSLGQVERLEQYF. The CDR3 region has the DNA TGTGCCAGCAGCTTAGGACAGGTGGAAAGGCTCGAGCAGTACTTC. Full variable domain (outside the CDR3, taken from reference TRBV11-3 and TRBJ2-7): EAGVVQSPRYKIIEKKQPVAFWCNPISGHNTLYWYLQNLGQGPELLIRYENEEAVDDSQLPKDRFSAERLKGVDSTLKIQPAELGDSAVYLCASSLGQVERLEQYFGPGTRLTVT.

This clonotype was found a few times. A junction end diverges from the germline sequence, so it may reflect a read error. This rearrangement joins TRBV6-5 to TRBJ2-7; no reliable D call. CDR3 size: 12 residues. Looked up from germline, CDR1 is MNHEY and CDR2 is SVGAGI. CDR3 sequence: CASSDSSGEQYF. The CDR3 DNA reads TGTGCCAGCAGTGACTCATCGGGCGAGCAGTACTTC.

The chain combines TRBV5-6 with TRBJ1-1; 7 positions agree with TRBD1. The trim removed 4 bases at V and 5 bases at J, leaving 14 bases unmatched. The CDR3 runs to 16 residues. Germline CDR1 is SGHDT and CDR2 is YYEEEE. The CDR3 is CASSALAGGGGTEAFF. The CDR3 coding sequence is TGTGCCAGCAGCGCCCTAGCAGGGGGAGGAGGGACTGAAGCTTTCTTT.

This clonotype was seen more than once but under ten times. This chain links TRBV6-5 with TRBJ2-7; D might be TRBD2 (5 bases). The germline CDR1 and CDR2 sequences are MNHEY and SVGAGI. This CDR3 region has 13 residues. Trimming took 2 bases from V and 6 from J, leaving 11 bases between them. The CDR3 nucleotides are TGTGCCAGCAGTTACGAGGGAGAGGGCGAGCAGTACTTC. It encodes CASSYEGEGEQYF.

V usage is TRBV18 and J usage is TRBJ2-1; D remains ambiguous. V was pared by 1 base and J by 2 bases, with 9 bases between. CDR1 is KGHSH and CDR2 is LQKENI in the germline V gene. This CDR3 has 15 residues. Here the CDR3 DNA reads TGTGCCAGCTCACCACAGACGTTAGCCTACAATGAGCAGTTCTTC. Translated: CASSPQTLAYNEQFF.

A few counts support this clonotype. The chain combines TRBV19 with TRBJ2-1, with D hard to call. In germline, CDR1 is LNHDA, CDR2 SQIVND (reference sequence). The germline V and J ends were trimmed by 3 bases and 7 bases, with 13 bases remaining between them. This CDR3 is built from 14 residues. The CDR3 bases are TGTGCCAGTAGTATCCTCCAGGTGGGGAATGAGCAGTTCTTC. Translating gives CASSILQVGNEQFF.

The rearrangement joins TRBV30 to TRBJ2-1; D is uncertain. Trimming took off 1 base at V and 7 bases at J, with 2 bases between the two ends. The CDR3 consists of 10 residues. Germline V gives CDR1 GTSNPN, CDR2 SVGIG (reference sequence). As DNA, the CDR3 is TGTGCCTGGAGTGAGAATGAGCAGTTCTTC. This codes for CAWSENEQFF.

This chain uses TRBV6-1 with TRBJ2-5; unclear D gene. Trimming removed 5 bases from V and 9 bases from J, with 16 bases in between. The germline gives CDR1 MNHNS, CDR2 SASEGT. The CDR3 has 13 residues. In DNA form, the CDR3 reads TGTGCCAGCAGTCCCCGCCGAGAGACGGCCCAGTACTTC. This translates into CASSPRRETAQYF.

In this sample, this clonotype turned up once. The gene calls are TRBV6-5 and TRBJ2-1; weak D call: TRBD2 (5 bases). Germline V CDR1 and CDR2: MNHEY, SVGAGI. This CDR3 spans 16 amino acids. The V gene lost 6 bases and the J gene lost 4 bases, with 19 bases spanning the gap. CDR3 DNA: TGTGCCAGCAGCTTTTCACCGGGGTCTTCTTACAATGAGCAGTTCTTC. It is translated as CASSFSPGSSYNEQFF.

This sequence joins TRBV5-1 and TRBJ2-3; 11 nucleotides line up with TRBD1. CDR3 length equals 15 residues. V shed 3 bases, J shed 3 bases, and the junction held 3 bases outside the gene matches. The germline gives CDR1 SGHRS, CDR2 YFSETQ. The CDR3 nucleotides are TGCGCCAGCAGCTCCCGGGACAGGGGGACAGATACGCAGTATTTT. Amino acids: CASSSRDRGTDTQYF.

In nucleotides, the CDR3 is TGTGCCAGCAGTCCCGCCTTCTTAACAGGGGGCACTGAAGCTTTCTTT. It is translated as CASSPAFLTGGTEAFF. V usage is TRBV6-5 and J usage is TRBJ1-1; 8 positions agree with TRBD1. The CDR3 consists of 16 residues. CDR1 and CDR2 (germline): MNHEY, SVGAGI. V dropped 5 bases and J dropped 4; count of bases not matched to a gene: 12.

The chain uses TRBV24-1 and TRBJ2-3, with D maybe TRBD1 (6 bases). V was shortened by 4 bases and J by 4 bases, with 11 bases between the two germline ends. Germline CDR1 KGHDR, CDR2 SFDVKD. The CDR3 has 14 residues. CDR3 DNA: TGTGCCACCAGTGAGCCTACAGGGCCAGATACGCAGTATTTT. Protein sequence: CATSEPTGPDTQYF.

This clonotype was seen a few times. The chain links TRBV6-5 to TRBJ2-4; no reliable D call. V dropped 6 bases and J dropped 0 bases, with 6 bases sitting between them. The CDR3 loop spans 13 amino acids. CDR1 and CDR2 (germline): MNHEY, SVGAGI. CDR3 residues: CASSQVAKNIQYF. CDR3 DNA: TGTGCCAGCAGCCAAGTAGCCAAAAACATTCAGTACTTC.